These 4 T cell receptor beta chains came from one sample sequenced in a study of T cell changes during pregnancy in multiple sclerosis. Data came from immunoSEQ multiplex PCR; TCRdb stores just in-frame clones and leaves some out. This table holds about 100,000 clones, 92% found once. The specimen was peripheral blood, collected after pregnancy. Receptor source: a female donor with multiple sclerosis, enrolled in a pregnancy study.

The chain uses TRBV18 and TRBJ2-3, with 12 positions matching TRBD2. Germline CDR1 KGHSH, CDR2 LQKENI. This CDR3 region has 14 residues. V shed 8 bases and J 5 bases; nucleotides not matched to a gene: 5. Written as DNA, the CDR3 is TGTGCCAGCCGAACTAGCGGGAGGTTAGATACGCAGTATTTT. As protein: CASRTSGRLDTQYF.

The rearrangement links TRBV7-8 to TRBJ1-2; 7 nucleotides agree with TRBD1. Germline loops: CDR1 SGHVS, CDR2 FQNEAQ. The CDR3 sequence is 14 residues long. The junction had 1 base not matched to a gene; V was cut back by 0 bases and J by 3 bases. This chain's CDR3 is CASSLADRDYGYTF. The CDR3 DNA is TGTGCCAGCAGCTTAGCAGACAGGGACTATGGCTACACCTTC.

This rearrangement joins TRBV27 to TRBJ2-7, with 8 bases fitting TRBD1. The CDR3 totals 13 residues. The germline V gene has CDR1 MNHEY and CDR2 SMNVEV (reference sequence). With V trimmed by 3 bases and J by 3 bases, 1 base remained unmatched. The CDR3 bases are TGTGCCAGCAGTTTGGGGACAGGCTACGAGCAGTACTTC. This encodes CASSLGTGYEQYF.

This chain's CDR3 is CAWSVFGTGNNSPLHF. Written as DNA, the CDR3 is TGTGCCTGGAGTGTATTCGGGACTGGGAATAATTCACCCCTCCACTTT. The V and J genes are TRBV30 and TRBJ1-6; D might be TRBD1 (5 bases). V was pared by 0 bases and J by 5 bases, with 14 bases between. The germline V gene has CDR1 GTSNPN and CDR2 SVGIG (reference sequence). CDR3 length: 16 amino acids. The full variable domain, its missing parts supplied by reference TRBV30 and TRBJ1-6, is SQTIHQWPATLVQPVGSPLSLECTVEGTSNPNLYWYRQAAGRGLQLLFYSVGIGQISSEVPQNLSASRPQDRQFILSSKKLLLSDSGFYLCAWSVFGTGNNSPLHFGNGTRLTVT.